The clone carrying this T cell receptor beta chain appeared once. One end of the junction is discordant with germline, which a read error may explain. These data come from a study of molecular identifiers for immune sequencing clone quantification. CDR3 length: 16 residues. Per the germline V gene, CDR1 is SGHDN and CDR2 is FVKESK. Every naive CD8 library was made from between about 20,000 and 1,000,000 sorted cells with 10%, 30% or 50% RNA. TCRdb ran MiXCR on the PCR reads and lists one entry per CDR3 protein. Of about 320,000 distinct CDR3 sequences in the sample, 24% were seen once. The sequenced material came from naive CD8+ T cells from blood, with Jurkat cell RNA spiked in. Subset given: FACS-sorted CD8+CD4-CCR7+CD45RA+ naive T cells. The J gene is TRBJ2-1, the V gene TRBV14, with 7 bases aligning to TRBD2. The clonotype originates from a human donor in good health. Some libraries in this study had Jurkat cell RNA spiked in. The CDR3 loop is CAGSQRERGPYNEQFF. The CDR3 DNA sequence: TGTGCCGGCAGCCAACGGGAGCGGGGCCCCTACAATGAGCAGTTCTTC.